A single sample is the source of the 24 T cell receptor beta chains below, sequenced in a study of T cells in women clearing cervical HPV infection. Data came from immunoSEQ multiplex PCR; TCRdb stores just in-frame clones and leaves some out. The listing contains tens of thousands of clones. Sequenced material: blood buffy coat. The source is a woman between 18 and 75 years old with a cervical HPV16 infection that either progressed to CIN3+ or cleared (not recorded which).

On this clone: Coverage ceases 3 residues before the CDR3 finishes, and the germline J gene fills in the end. The V gene is TRBV7-7, the J gene TRBJ2-1, with 11 bases matching TRBD1. The CDR3 loop spans 15 amino acids. Trimming cost V 9 bases and J 6 bases; bases outside gene matches: 10. Germline CDR1 and CDR2: SSHAT and FNYEAQ (reference sequence). The sequenced part of the CDR3 DNA is TGTGCCAGTCGAGACGGGACAGGGGGTATCAATGAG. Translating it yields CASRDGTGGINE. The entire CDR3 protein reads CASRDGTGGINEQFF.

Turning to this clone: The sequence runs out 3 residues before the end of the CDR3; the remainder is reconstructed from the germline J gene. The chain has TRBV10-3 and TRBJ2-3, with 7 bases fitting TRBD2. J lost 4 bases, V lost 4 bases, and 8 bases had no gene match. The CDR3 totals 15 residues. From germline, CDR1 is ENHRY and CDR2 SYGVKD. This CDR3 is CAISVGGGSADTQYF. CDR3 bases read: TGTGCCATCAGTGTGGGCGGCGGGAGTGCAGATACG.

Comment on this clone: The read ends 3 residues before the CDR3 terminus; that terminus is restored from the germline J gene. The chain recombines TRBV19 with TRBJ2-2; D call uncertain. The CDR3 has 15 amino acids. V lost 10 bases and J lost 0, with 15 bases in between. Germline V CDR1 and CDR2: LNHDA, SQIVND (reference sequence). CDR3 sequence reads: CATMLVVANTGELFF. CDR3 DNA, as far as it was read: TGTGCCACAATGCTAGTGGTCGCGAACACCGGGGAG. The complete variable domain, with remaining parts taken from reference TRBV19 and TRBJ2-2, reads DGGITQSPKYLFRKEGQNVTLSCEQNLNHDAMYWYRQDPGQGLRLIYYSQIVNDFQKGDIAEGYSVSREKKESFPLTVTSAQKNPTAFYLCATMLVVANTGELFFGEGSRLTVL.

With regard to this clone: The CDR3 goes on 3 residues after the read ends, and that part is filled in from the germline J gene. This chain links TRBV29-1 with TRBJ1-6, with a weak D call TRBD1 (6 bases). The CDR3 runs to 13 residues. The ends were cut back, 5 bases at V and 6 bases at J, with 11 bases in the middle. The germline CDR1 and CDR2 sequences are SQVTM and ANQGSEA. The CDR3 sequence is CSVLVGGNSPLHF. The sequenced CDR3 bases are TGCAGCGTTCTAGTAGGGGGTAATTCACCC.

Notes on this clone: Sequencing ends 3 residues short of the CDR3 end; the germline J gene provides the rest. This sequence joins TRBV28 and TRBJ2-1; a weak D match, TRBD2 (5 bases). The CDR3 has 15 amino acids. V was shortened by 3 bases and J by 2 bases, with 11 bases between the two germline ends. Germline assignment: CDR1 MDHEN and CDR2 SYDVKM. CDR3 bases read: TGTGCCAGCAGTTTTTTGGACTCCGCCTACAATGAG. Protein sequence: CASSFLDSAYNE. The entire CDR3 reads CASSFLDSAYNEQFF.

Comment on this clone: The read stops 3 residues short of the end of the CDR3; the missing end is completed from the germline J gene. This chain links TRBV12-3 or TRBV12-4 with TRBJ2-7, with 8 bases matching TRBD2. The CDR3 is 15 residues long. With V trimmed by 5 bases and J by 3 bases, 9 bases remained unmatched. The CDR3 reads CASSRGGPLYYEQYF. The CDR3 bases that were read are TGTGCCAGCAGTCGGGGGGGACCCCTCTACTACGAG.

Notes on this clone: Read data end 3 residues before the CDR3 end; the end is taken from the germline J gene. The chain combines TRBV10-1 with TRBJ2-3, with 8 bases identical to TRBD2. The V gene end was trimmed by 6 bases and the J gene end by 3 bases; junction bases not matched to a gene: 8. The CDR3 is 15 amino acids. CDR1 and CDR2 (germline): WNHNN, SYGVQD (reference sequence). The sequenced part of the CDR3 DNA is TGCGCCAGCAGCCAGAGCGGGGGTTTGACAGATACG. Translated: CASSQSGGLTDT. The CDR3 in its entirety is CASSQSGGLTDTQYF.

Concerning this clone itself: The DNA ends 3 residues before the CDR3 does, and the rest of the CDR3 is filled in from the germline J gene. The chain is built from TRBV19 and TRBJ1-2; 8 nucleotides align to TRBD1. Unmatched junction bases numbered 10, after V lost 6 bases and J lost 7 bases. CDR3 size: 14 residues. Germline V gene sequence: CDR1 LNHDA, CDR2 SQIVND (reference sequence). CDR3 DNA, as far as it was read: TGTGCCAGTAGAAAAGCAGGGGGCGAGTTTGGC. Translating it yields CASRKAGGEFG. The complete CDR3 reads CASRKAGGEFGYTF.

Regarding this clone: The DNA ends 3 residues before the CDR3 does, and the rest of the CDR3 is filled in from the germline J gene. The chain carries TRBV20-1 and TRBJ2-1; 9 bases line up with TRBD2. V lost 3 bases, J lost 4 bases, and 4 bases stayed unmatched. This CDR3 is built from 14 residues. Germline loops: CDR1 DFQATT, CDR2 SNEGSKA (reference sequence). CDR3 DNA (partial): TGCAGTGCTAGGGCTAGCGGGGCGTACAATGAG. Protein sequence: CSARASGAYNE. Given in full, the CDR3 is CSARASGAYNEQFF.

A word on this clone: The read terminates 3 residues ahead of where the CDR3 ends, so the germline J gene completes it. The chain joins TRBV6-2 or TRBV6-3 to TRBJ1-6; TRBD1 aligns across 11 bases. Trimming cost V 6 bases and J 9 bases; bases outside gene matches: 4. Germline V gene lookup returns CDR1 MNHEY and CDR2 SVGEGT. The CDR3 is made up of 14 amino acids. The CDR3 here is CASRAGTGGSPLHF. The part of the CDR3 DNA that was read is TGTGCCAGCAGGGCCGGGACAGGGGGTTCACCC.

Of note for this clone: The read falls 3 residues short of the CDR3 end, and the missing part is taken from the germline J gene. V is TRBV18 and J is TRBJ2-2; 9 nucleotides agree with TRBD1. V lost 6 bases and J lost 0; bases outside the gene matches: 5. The V gene's germline CDR1 is KGHSH and CDR2 LQKENI. The CDR3 spans 16 residues. The CDR3 is CASSPRTGANTGELFF. CDR3 DNA (partial): TGTGCCAGCTCTCCAAGGACAGGGGCGAACACCGGGGAG.

Notes on this clone: The read gets to within 3 residues of the CDR3 end, and the germline J gene fills in the rest. Other DNA sequences in the sample encode the same CDR3. This chain connects TRBV7-7 to TRBJ1-3, with a weak D call TRBD1 (5 bases). This CDR3 contains 14 residues. Deletions cut 0 bases from V and 3 bases from J, with 6 bases between. Looked up from germline, CDR1 is SSHAT and CDR2 is FNYEAQ (reference sequence). The DNA read from the CDR3 is TGTGCCAGCAGCTTAGCCGACAGTGGAAACACC. Translation: CASSLADSGNT. The entire CDR3 protein reads CASSLADSGNTIYF.

A remark on this clone: The CDR3 end lies 3 residues beyond the end of the read and is filled in from the germline J gene. The chain has TRBV11-3 and TRBJ1-1; TRBD1 might be the D (6 bases). The V gene's germline CDR1 is SGHNT and CDR2 YENEEA. The CDR3 covers 13 residues. CDR3 region: CASSPRAGEGAFF. The CDR3 bases that were read are TGTGCCAGCAGCCCTAGGGCAGGGGAGGGA.

Note on this clone: Sequencing ends 3 residues short of the CDR3 end; the germline J gene provides the rest. This chain connects TRBV27 to TRBJ2-4; TRBD1 agrees at 8 bases. Germline V gene data show CDR1 as MNHEY and CDR2 as SMNVEV (reference sequence). The CDR3 length is 13 residues. Trimming cost V 5 bases and J 9 bases; bases outside gene matches: 6. CDR3 residues: CASSPQGAGIQYF. CDR3 DNA (partial): TGTGCCAGCAGTCCCCAGGGGGCGGGCATT.

About this clone: The read ends 3 residues before the CDR3 terminus; that terminus is restored from the germline J gene. The V gene is TRBV7-2, the J gene TRBJ2-5; 11 bases agree with TRBD1. Trimming removed 8 bases from V and 5 bases from J; junction bases left unmatched: 4. The germline CDR1 and CDR2 sequences are SGHTA and FQGNSA. This CDR3 is 13 amino acids long. CDR3 sequence reads: CASGTGGRETQYF. CDR3 bases read: TGTGCCAGCGGGACAGGGGGTAGGGAGACC.

Comment on this clone: Read coverage stops 3 residues before the CDR3 terminus; the germline J gene supplies the remainder. The J gene is TRBJ2-7, the V gene TRBV11-2; 7 nucleotides agree with TRBD1. The V and J ends lost 4 bases and 4 bases, in that order; junction bases with no gene match: 7. This CDR3 spans 14 amino acids. Germline V gene sequence: CDR1 SGHAT, CDR2 FQNNGV. CDR3 DNA, as far as it was read: TGTGCCAGCAGCTATTCGACAGGGATGTACGAG. This encodes CASSYSTGMYE. The complete CDR3 protein is CASSYSTGMYEQYF.

Details on this clone: The read terminates 3 residues before the CDR3 end, so the remaining end is supplied by the germline J gene. The V gene is TRBV30, the J gene TRBJ1-6; perhaps TRBD1 as D (6 bases). The CDR3 contains 12 residues. Trimming removed 3 bases from V and 10 bases from J, with 10 bases in between. CDR1 and CDR2 from the germline V gene are GTSNPN and SVGIG (reference sequence). CDR3 in amino acids: CAWRGAQSPLHF. CDR3 DNA, as far as it was read: TGTGCCTGGAGGGGGGCTCAGTCACCC.

Remarks on this clone: With the read ending 3 residues before the CDR3 end, the germline J gene is used to fill in that end. The rearrangement joins TRBV7-3 to TRBJ2-2; 9 nucleotides align to TRBD1. The germline V gene encodes CDR1 SGHTA and CDR2 FQGTGA. The CDR3 runs 16 residues. The V segment lost 4 bases and the J segment 5 bases; nucleotides outside the gene matches: 8. The CDR3 DNA, read in part, is TGTGCCAGCAGCTCAGGACAGGGGTCAGGAACCGGGGAG. The encoded protein is CASSSGQGSGTGE. The CDR3 in its entirety is CASSSGQGSGTGELFF.

With regard to this clone: The CDR3 end lies 3 residues beyond the end of the read and is filled in from the germline J gene. This sequence joins TRBV5-1 and TRBJ2-2, with D perhaps TRBD2 (6 bases). The CDR3 extends over 16 amino acids. CDR1 is SGHRS, CDR2 YFSETQ, per germline. Trimming cost V 0 bases and J 1 base, with 10 bases left between them. The CDR3 loop is CASSLDGGVNTGELFF. CDR3 bases read: TGCGCCAGCAGCTTGGACGGCGGGGTGAACACCGGGGAG.

A note on this clone: Read coverage stops 3 residues before the CDR3 terminus; the germline J gene supplies the remainder. The rearrangement joins TRBV13 to TRBJ1-1; D perhaps matches TRBD1 (6 bases). Germline V gives CDR1 PRHDT, CDR2 FYEKMQ (reference sequence). The CDR3 extends over 15 amino acids. V was trimmed by 0 bases and J by 5 bases, leaving 13 bases between them. CDR3 loop: CASSLGDRSWTEAFF. CDR3 bases read: TGTGCCAGCAGCTTAGGTGACAGGAGTTGGACTGAA. The full variable domain, with the rest looked up from reference TRBV13 and TRBJ1-1, is AAGVIQSPRHLIKEKRETATLKCYPIPRHDTVYWYQQGPGQDPQFLISFYEKMQSDKGSIPDRFSAQQFSDYHSELNMSSLELGDSALYFCASSLGDRSWTEAFFGQGTRLTVV.

About this clone itself: One end of the junction fails to match germline, which may point to a read error. From the germline J gene comes the end of the CDR3, since the read stops 3 residues before it. V gene TRBV4-2 combines with J gene TRBJ2-2, with D possibly being TRBD2 (5 bases). Germline V gene sequence: CDR1 LGHNA, CDR2 YNFKEQ. The CDR3 spans 17 residues. The sequenced CDR3 bases are TGCGCCAGCAGCCAAGAAAGCATCGGACTCAGCACCGGGGAG. Translated, it gives CASSQESIGLSTGE. The full CDR3 sequence reads CASSQESIGLSTGELFF.

Concerning this clone itself: The read ends 3 residues shy of where the CDR3 ends; the end is completed using the germline J gene. The V call is TRBV11-2, the J call TRBJ2-3; D is tentatively TRBD1 or TRBD2 (5 bases each). The CDR3 is 13 residues long. The germline gives CDR1 SGHAT, CDR2 FQNNGV. Trimming took off 0 bases at V and 6 bases at J, with 7 bases between the two ends. CDR3 region: CASSLERGDTQYF. The sequenced part of the CDR3 DNA is TGTGCCAGCAGCTTAGAGAGGGGTGATACG.

The CDR3 spells CSARLNQDRSSPLHF. The CDR3 bases that were read are TGCAGCGCCCGGTTAAACCAGGACAGAAGTTCACCC. The chain links TRBV29-1 to TRBJ1-6; a possible D gene is TRBD1 (6 bases). The CDR3 goes on 3 residues after the read ends, and that part is filled in from the germline J gene. Germline CDR1 is SQVTM and CDR2 is ANQGSEA. The CDR3 is made up of 15 amino acids. V was clipped by 7 bases and J by 9 bases, with 22 bases between them.

With regard to this clone: The CDR3 end falls 3 residues outside the read, so it is completed with the germline J gene. The chain has TRBV30 and TRBJ2-1; D call uncertain. V lost 2 bases to trimming and J lost 2 bases, with 10 bases between them. This CDR3 is built from 14 residues. CDR1 and CDR2 (germline): GTSNPN, SVGIG (reference sequence). The CDR3 DNA, read in part, is TGTGCCTGGAGTAGGGTTTCGGCCTACAATGAG. Its translation is CAWSRVSAYNE. The whole CDR3 is CAWSRVSAYNEQFF.